Below, 2 T cell receptor beta chains from the same sample are listed, as sequenced in a study of spatial heterogeneity in lung cancer. General study findings and limits: Expanded intratumoral alpha and beta TCR counts tracked tumor mutation counts.

Time point reported: sample taken at primary tumor resection. TCRdb processed the 5' RACE reads anew with MiXCR; each CDR3 protein has one entry. This sample has around 11,000 distinct CDR3 sequences, with more than 7% found just once. These receptors have no known antigen. The sequences come from lung tumor tissue, collected at surgery. These receptors were collected from a female donor with early-stage non-small cell lung cancer.

This clonotype was seen at least ten times. Because the library targeted alpha chains, this beta chain is an off-target read whose size means little. The rearrangement links TRBV11-2 to TRBJ1-2, with 7 bases that match TRBD1. Per germline, CDR1 SGHAT and CDR2 FQNNGV. Losses at the gene ends were 1 base for V and 5 bases for J; bases not matched to a gene: 4. The CDR3 is 14 residues long. The CDR3 nucleotides are TGTGCCAGCAGCTTAGGCGCAGGGGGTTATGGCTACACCTTC. It encodes CASSLGAGGYGYTF.

This clonotype was seen at least ten times. Little can be read into the size of this beta chain, an off-target read in a library designed for alpha chains. The chain links TRBV27 to TRBJ1-1; a weak D match, TRBD1 (6 bases). The CDR3 covers 13 residues. Per the germline V gene, CDR1 is MNHEY and CDR2 is SMNVEV (reference sequence). V lost 3 bases and J 6 bases, leaving 11 bases between the germline ends. This CDR3 reads CASSFRGGAEAFF. CDR3 nucleotide sequence: TGTGCCAGCAGTTTCCGGGGGGGCGCTGAAGCTTTCTTT.